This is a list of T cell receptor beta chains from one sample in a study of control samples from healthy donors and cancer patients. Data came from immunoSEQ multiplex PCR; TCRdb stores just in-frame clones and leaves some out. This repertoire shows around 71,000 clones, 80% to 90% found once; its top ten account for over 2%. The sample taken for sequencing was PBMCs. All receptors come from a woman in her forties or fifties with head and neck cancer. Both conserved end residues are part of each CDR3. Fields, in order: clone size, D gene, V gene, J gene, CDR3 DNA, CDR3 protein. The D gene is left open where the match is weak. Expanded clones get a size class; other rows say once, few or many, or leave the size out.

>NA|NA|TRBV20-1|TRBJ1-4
TGCAGTGCTAGTCCCCGGAGTGGTAATGAAAAACTGTTTTTT
CSASPRSGNEKLFF
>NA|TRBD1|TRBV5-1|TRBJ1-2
TGCGCCAGCAGCTTGTCGGGACAGGCGGGGCATGGCTACACCTTC
CASSLSGQAGHGYTF
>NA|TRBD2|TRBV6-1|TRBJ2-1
TGTGCCCGCTGTGCGGGGGACGGGGGGGGCCCCGTTGAGCAGTTCTTC
CARCAGDGGGPVEQFF
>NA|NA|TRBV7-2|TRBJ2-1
TGTGCCAGCAGCCCCCTAGGTGGGCAGTTCTTC
CASSPLGGQFF
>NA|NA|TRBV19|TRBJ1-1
TGTGCCAGTAGTATAGTGGGGACCGGGGCGGAAGCTTTCTTT
CASSIVGTGAEAFF
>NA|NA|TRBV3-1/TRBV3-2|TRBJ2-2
TGTGCCAGCCAGCCCCCAGGGGACACCGGGGAGCTGTTTTTT
CASQPPGDTGELFF
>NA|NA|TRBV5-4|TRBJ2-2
TGTGCCAGCAGCTTTACTGCAGGGGTGTACGCGGGCGGGGAGCTGTTTTTT
CASSFTAGVYAGGELFF
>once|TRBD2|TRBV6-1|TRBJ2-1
TGTGCCAGCAGTGGAGAGGCCGGGGGGTATTACAATGAGCAGTTCTTC
CASSGEAGGYYNEQFF
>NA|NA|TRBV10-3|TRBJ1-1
TGTGCCACATTCAGGGGAGTGGGCACTGAAGCTTTCTTT
CATFRGVGTEAFF
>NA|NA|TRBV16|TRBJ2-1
TGTGCCAGCAGCCTTCGGGGAGGCCCGGGGAATGAGCAGTTCTTC
CASSLRGGPGNEQFF
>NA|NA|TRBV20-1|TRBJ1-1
TGCAGTGCTGCTATCGGGACAGAAGCTTTCTTT
CSAAIGTEAFF
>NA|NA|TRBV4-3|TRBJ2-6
TGCGCCAGCAGCGCCCAGTTGCGCTCTGGGGCCAACGTCCTGACTTTC
CASSAQLRSGANVLTF
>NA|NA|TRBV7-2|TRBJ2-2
TGTGCCAGCAGCGAACAGGGCGCGGGCACCGGGGAGCTGTTTTTT
CASSEQGAGTGELFF
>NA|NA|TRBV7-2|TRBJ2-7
TGTGCCAGCAGCTTAGCGCTCGCGAATTACTACGAGCAGTACTTC
CASSLALANYYEQYF
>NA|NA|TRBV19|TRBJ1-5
TGTGCCAGCAGGGGAGGGAAGCCCCAGCATTTT
CASRGGKPQHF
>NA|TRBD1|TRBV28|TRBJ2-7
TGTGCCAGCAGTACCGGACAGGTTTCCTACGAGCAGTACTTC
CASSTGQVSYEQYF
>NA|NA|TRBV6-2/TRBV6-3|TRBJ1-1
TGTGCCAGCAGTTACTCGGGGAACCGGGGGACTGAAGCTTTCTTT
CASSYSGNRGTEAFF
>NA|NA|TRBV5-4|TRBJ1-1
TGTGCCAGCAGCTCCGAACAGGGGAACACTGAAGCTTTCTTT
CASSSEQGNTEAFF
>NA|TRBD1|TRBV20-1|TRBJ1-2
TGCAGTGCTAGTCACAGGGACAGGGTCCATGGCTACACCTTC
CSASHRDRVHGYTF